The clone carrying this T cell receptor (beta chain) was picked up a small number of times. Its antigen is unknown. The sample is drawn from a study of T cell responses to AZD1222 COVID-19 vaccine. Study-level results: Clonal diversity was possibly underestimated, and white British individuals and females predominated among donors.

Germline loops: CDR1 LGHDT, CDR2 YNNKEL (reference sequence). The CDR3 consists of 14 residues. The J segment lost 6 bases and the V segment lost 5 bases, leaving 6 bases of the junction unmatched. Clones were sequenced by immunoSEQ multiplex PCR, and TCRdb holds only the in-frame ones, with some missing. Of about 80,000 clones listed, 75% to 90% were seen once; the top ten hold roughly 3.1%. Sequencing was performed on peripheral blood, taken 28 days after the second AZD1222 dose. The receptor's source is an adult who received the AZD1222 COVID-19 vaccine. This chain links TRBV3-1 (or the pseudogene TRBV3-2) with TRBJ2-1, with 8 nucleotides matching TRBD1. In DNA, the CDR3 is TGTGCCAGCAGCTTAAGGACAGGGACCAATGAGCAGTTCTTC. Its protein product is CASSLRTGTNEQFF.